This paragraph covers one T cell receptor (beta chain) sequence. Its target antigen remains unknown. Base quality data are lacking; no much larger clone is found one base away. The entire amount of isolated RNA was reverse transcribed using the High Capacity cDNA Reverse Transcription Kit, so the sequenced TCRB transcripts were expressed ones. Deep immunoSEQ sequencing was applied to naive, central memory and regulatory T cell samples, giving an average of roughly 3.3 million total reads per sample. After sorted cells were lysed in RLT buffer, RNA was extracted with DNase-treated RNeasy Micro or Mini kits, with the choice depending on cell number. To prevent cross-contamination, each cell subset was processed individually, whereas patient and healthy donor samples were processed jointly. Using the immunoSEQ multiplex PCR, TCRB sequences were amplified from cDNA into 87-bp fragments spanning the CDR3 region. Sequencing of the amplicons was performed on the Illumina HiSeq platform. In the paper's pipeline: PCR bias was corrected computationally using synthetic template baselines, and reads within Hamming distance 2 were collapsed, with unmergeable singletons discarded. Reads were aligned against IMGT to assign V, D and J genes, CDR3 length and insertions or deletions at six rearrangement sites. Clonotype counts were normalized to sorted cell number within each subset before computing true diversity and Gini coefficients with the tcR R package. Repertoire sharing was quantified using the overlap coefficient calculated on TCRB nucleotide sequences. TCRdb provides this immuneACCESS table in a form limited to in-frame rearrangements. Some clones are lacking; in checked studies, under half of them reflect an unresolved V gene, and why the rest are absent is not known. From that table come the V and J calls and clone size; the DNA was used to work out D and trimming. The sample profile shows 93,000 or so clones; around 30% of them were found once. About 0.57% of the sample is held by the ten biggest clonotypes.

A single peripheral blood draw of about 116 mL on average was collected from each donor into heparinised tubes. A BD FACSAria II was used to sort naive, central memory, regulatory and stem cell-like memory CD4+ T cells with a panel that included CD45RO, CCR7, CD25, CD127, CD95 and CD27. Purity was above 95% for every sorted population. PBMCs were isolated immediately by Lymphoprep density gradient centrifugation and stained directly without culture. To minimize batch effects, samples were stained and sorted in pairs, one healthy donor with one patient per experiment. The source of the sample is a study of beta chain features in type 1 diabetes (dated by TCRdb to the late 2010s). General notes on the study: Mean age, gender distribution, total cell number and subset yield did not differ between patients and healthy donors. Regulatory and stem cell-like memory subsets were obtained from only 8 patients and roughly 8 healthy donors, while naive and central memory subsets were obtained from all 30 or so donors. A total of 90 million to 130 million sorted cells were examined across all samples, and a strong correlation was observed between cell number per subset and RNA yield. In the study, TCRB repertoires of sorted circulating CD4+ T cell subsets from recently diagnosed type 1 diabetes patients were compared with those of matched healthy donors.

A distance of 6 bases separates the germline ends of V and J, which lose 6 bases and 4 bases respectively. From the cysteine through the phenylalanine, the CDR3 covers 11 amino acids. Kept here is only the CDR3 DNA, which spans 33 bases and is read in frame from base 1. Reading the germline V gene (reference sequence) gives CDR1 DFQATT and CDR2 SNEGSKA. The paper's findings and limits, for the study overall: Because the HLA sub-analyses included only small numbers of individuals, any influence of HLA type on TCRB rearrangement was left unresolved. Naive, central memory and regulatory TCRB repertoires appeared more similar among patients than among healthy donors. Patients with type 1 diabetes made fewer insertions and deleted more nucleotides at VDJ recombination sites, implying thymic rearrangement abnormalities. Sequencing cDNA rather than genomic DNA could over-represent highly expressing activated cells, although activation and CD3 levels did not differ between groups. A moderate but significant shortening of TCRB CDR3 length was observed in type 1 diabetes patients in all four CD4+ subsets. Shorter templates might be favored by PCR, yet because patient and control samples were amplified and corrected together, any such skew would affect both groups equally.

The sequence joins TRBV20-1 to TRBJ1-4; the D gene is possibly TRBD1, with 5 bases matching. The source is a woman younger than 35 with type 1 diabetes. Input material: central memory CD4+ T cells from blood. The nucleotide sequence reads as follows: TGCAGTGCAGGGGTTAATGAAAAACTGTTTTTT. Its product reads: CSAGVNEKLFF.